Described below is a single T cell receptor (beta chain) sequence and its context. The record originates from a study of CD8 T cells in Susac syndrome. RNA amounts of roughly 0.5 to 1 ug underwent reverse transcription with random hexamers. The method of amplification for TCR beta CDR3 was immunoSEQ multiplex PCR, covering 54 Vbeta and 13 Jbeta. TCRdb reanalysed the immunoSEQ multiplex PCR reads using MiXCR and keeps one entry per CDR3 protein. In the table there are 150,000 to 200,000 distinct CDR3 sequences, approximately 95% of which are singletons. CD8+ and CD4+ T cells circulating in blood were sequenced for TCR beta. Stable or active relapsing-remitting multiple sclerosis, untreated and meeting revised McDonald criteria, defined the controls. The length of the CDR3 is 14 residues. V gave up 7 bases and J gave up 7 bases, with 16 bases separating them. Germline lookup yields CDR1 MDHEN and CDR2 SYDVKM.

The specimen sequenced was CD4+ T cells from PBMCs. The sequence derives from a human donor with multiple sclerosis. V and J are TRBV28 and TRBJ1-4; weak D call: TRBD1 (6 bases). CDR3 loop: CASTWAGTREKLFF. The CDR3 region has the DNA TGTGCCAGCACCTGGGCCGGGACACGTGAAAAACTGTTTTTT.